The 27 T cell receptor beta chains presented below share a single source sample, sequenced in a study of blood T cell repertoires in COVID-19. TCRdb's copy holds only in-frame clones and misses some; the assay was immunoSEQ multiplex PCR. The sample has about 360,000 clones; about 88% are singletons. The sequenced sample was peripheral blood. These receptor sequences come from a woman aged 60 to 75 with COVID-19, enrolled during active disease.

This chain links TRBV4-1 with TRBJ1-3; no clear D gene. Germline V gene sequence: CDR1 MGHRA, CDR2 YSYEKL. The CDR3 extends over 14 amino acids. Trimming cost V 3 bases and J 2 bases, with 8 bases left between them. CDR3 nucleotides: TGCGCCAGCAGCCAGGCGGAGACTGGAAACACCATATATTTT. Its translation is CASSQAETGNTIYF.

The CDR3 bases are TGTGCCAGCAGGGTGGGACTAGCGGGGTCCGAGCAGTACTTC. This codes for CASRVGLAGSEQYF. This chain uses TRBV2 with TRBJ2-7; 13 bases are a match to TRBD2. J gave up 6 bases and V 6 bases, and 5 bases lay outside the gene matches. CDR3 length: 14 residues. Germline assignment: CDR1 SNHLY and CDR2 FYNNEI.

The table lists this clone with a few counts. J is TRBJ1-2 and V is TRBV4-1; no firm D call. Germline CDR1 reads MGHRA; CDR2 reads YSYEKL. The CDR3 is 15 residues long. V was shortened by 1 base and J by 0 bases, with 9 bases between the two germline ends. CDR3 amino acids: CASSQGRLPNYGYTF. DNA for the CDR3: TGCGCCAGCAGCCAAGGGAGGCTACCTAACTATGGCTACACCTTC.

As DNA, the CDR3 is TGTGCCAGTAGTATGCCCGCGCGGGGAGGCGACACCGGGGAGCTGTTTTTT. As protein: CASSMPARGGDTGELFF. V gene TRBV19 combines with J gene TRBJ2-2; perhaps TRBD2 as D (6 bases). Germline V CDR1 and CDR2: LNHDA, SQIVND (reference sequence). Trimming cost V 3 bases and J 3 bases, with 17 bases left between them. There are 17 residues in the CDR3.

V gene TRBV6-5 combines with J gene TRBJ2-7; 8 nucleotides agree with TRBD1. Germline V lookup: CDR1 MNHEY, CDR2 SVGAGI. This CDR3 has 14 residues. The V gene end was trimmed by 5 bases and the J gene end by 2 bases; junction bases not matched to a gene: 5. CDR3 DNA: TGTGCCAGCAGTCTGACAGGGGAGGCCTACGAGCAGTACTTC. The encoded protein is CASSLTGEAYEQYF.

The rearrangement uses TRBV4-3 and TRBJ1-2; D might be TRBD1 (5 bases). The ends were cut back, 0 bases at V and 7 bases at J, with 18 bases in the middle. In germline, CDR1 is LGHNA, CDR2 YSLEER. CDR3 length: 16 amino acids. CDR3 coding DNA: TGCGCCAGCAGCCAAGACAAGGGGTTTACGGGCGGTGGCTACACCTTC. It is translated as CASSQDKGFTGGGYTF.

This chain joins TRBV7-9 and TRBJ1-1; TRBD1 matches 8 bases. The V gene's germline CDR1 is SEHNR and CDR2 FQNEAQ (reference sequence). The V segment lost 5 bases and the J segment 7 bases; nucleotides outside the gene matches: 9. This CDR3 has 14 residues. CDR3 in DNA: TGTGCCAGCAGCCCTGACAGGGGATACAGTGAAGCTTTCTTT. This gives the protein CASSPDRGYSEAFF.

This clone has just a few counts. V is TRBV10-3 and J is TRBJ1-6; 9 bases match TRBD1. The germline V gene encodes CDR1 ENHRY and CDR2 SYGVKD. V trimming: 6 bases; J trimming: 9 bases; junction bases outside the gene matches: 6. The CDR3 runs 14 residues. The CDR3 here is CAIRGQGSSSPLHF. The CDR3 DNA sequence: TGTGCCATCAGAGGACAGGGGTCGAGTTCACCCCTCCACTTT.

V usage is TRBV5-1 and J usage is TRBJ1-1, with TRBD1 matching over 7 bases. The CDR3 has 15 amino acids. Germline assignment: CDR1 SGHRS and CDR2 YFSETQ. Trimming at V came to 1 base and at J to 7 bases, leaving 10 bases not matched to a gene. CDR3 amino acids: CASSLSGTDADEAFF. For the CDR3, the DNA is TGCGCCAGCAGCTTGTCCGGGACAGATGCCGATGAAGCTTTCTTT.

This chain uses TRBV4-2 with TRBJ2-2; no firm D call. This CDR3 region has 17 residues. V gave up 4 bases and J gave up 1 base, with 16 bases separating them. Germline-derived CDR1 and CDR2 are LGHNA and YNFKEQ. CDR3 nucleotides: TGTGCCAGCAGCCCCAAATCCGTGGCAGAGAACACCGGGGAGCTGTTTTTT. Translation: CASSPKSVAENTGELFF.

The genes are TRBV5-4 and TRBJ2-7; a weak D match, TRBD2 (7 bases). This CDR3 comprises 14 residues. V was cut by 4 bases and J by 2 bases, with 13 bases left in between. CDR1 is SGHNT and CDR2 is YYREEE in the germline V gene (reference sequence). CDR3 sequence reads: CASSPRGGAYEQYF. For the CDR3, the DNA is TGTGCCAGCAGCCCAAGGGGGGGGGCCTACGAGCAGTACTTC.

The chain recombines TRBV18 with TRBJ2-5, with D perhaps TRBD2 (6 bases). Per germline, CDR1 KGHSH and CDR2 LQKENI. V dropped 0 bases and J dropped 2 bases, with 10 bases sitting between them. CDR3 size: 15 residues. CDR3 in DNA: TGTGCCAGCTCACCACCGGCGGGGTGGCAAGAGACCCAGTACTTC. As protein: CASSPPAGWQETQYF.

The chain carries TRBV10-3 and TRBJ2-6, with a tentative D call TRBD1 (6 bases). The germline V gene has CDR1 ENHRY and CDR2 SYGVKD. Deletions cut 6 bases from V and 2 bases from J, with 11 bases between. CDR3 length equals 15 residues. The CDR3 region has the DNA TGTGCCATCAGCCGAACAGGGACTGGGGCCAACGTCCTGACTTTC. This translates into CAISRTGTGANVLTF.

The table lists this clone with a count of one. The chain joins TRBV10-2 to TRBJ1-4; 11 nucleotides agree with TRBD1. J gave up 10 bases and V 7 bases, and 14 bases lay outside the gene matches. The CDR3 is 16 residues long. CDR1 and CDR2 (germline): WSHSY, SAAADI. CDR3 in DNA: TGCGCCAGCACCTCAGGAAGGACAGGGGGCTACGGAAAACTGTTTTTT. Its protein is CASTSGRTGGYGKLFF.

This clone was counted many times. The rearrangement joins TRBV2 to TRBJ1-6, with 11 positions matching TRBD1. This CDR3 contains 14 residues. The ends lost 6 bases at V and 13 bases at J; junction bases unmatched: 8. CDR1 and CDR2 (germline): SNHLY, FYNNEI. The CDR3, as DNA: TGTGCCAGCAGCCCCACCGGGACAGGGGGGCCCCTCCACTTT. Translation gives CASSPTGTGGPLHF.

This chain links TRBV5-6 with TRBJ1-1; D gene ambiguous. V was cut by 4 bases and J by 5 bases, with 21 bases left in between. Germline CDR1 reads SGHDT; CDR2 reads YYEEEE. This CDR3 contains 16 residues. The DNA of the CDR3 is TGTGCCAGCAGCCCACCCGGGTCCTTCTCGTTAACTGAAGCTTTCTTT. Residues: CASSPPGSFSLTEAFF.

Comment on this clone: The junction departs from germline at one end; a sequencing error may be responsible. The chain recombines TRBV7-2 with TRBJ1-2; D is ambiguous. From germline, CDR1 is SGHTA and CDR2 FQGNSA. This CDR3 comprises 15 residues. DNA of the CDR3: TGTGCCGGCAGCGCTAGAGCGGCAGCAGAATATGGCTACACCTTC. Protein: CAGSARAAAEYGYTF.

The genes are TRBV11-3 and TRBJ1-2; TRBD1 matches 8 bases. The trim removed 5 bases at V and 7 bases at J, leaving 6 bases unmatched. Germline V gene sequence: CDR1 SGHNT, CDR2 YENEEA. The CDR3 runs 13 residues. DNA for the CDR3: TGTGCCAGCAGCCTTCAGGGGGCTCGTGGCTACACCTTC. This sequence encodes CASSLQGARGYTF.

V usage is TRBV18 and J usage is TRBJ2-7, with TRBD1 matching over 8 bases. Per germline, CDR1 KGHSH and CDR2 LQKENI. There are 14 residues in the CDR3. The ends lost 4 bases at V and 4 bases at J; junction bases unmatched: 6. The CDR3 nucleotides read TGTGCCAGCTCACAGCAGGGGGCGAGGTACGAGCAGTACTTC. Translation gives CASSQQGARYEQYF.

The rearrangement joins TRBV2 to TRBJ2-1, with D maybe TRBD1 (7 bases). Germline CDR1 reads SNHLY; CDR2 reads FYNNEI. The CDR3 totals 15 residues. Trimming cost V 3 bases and J 4 bases, with 13 bases left between them. DNA of the CDR3: TGTGCCAGCAGTGATTCAGGGGGGAGGTACAATGAGCAGTTCTTC. It yields the protein CASSDSGGRYNEQFF.

Only one count was recorded for this clone. This chain joins TRBV7-9 and TRBJ1-2; TRBD1 matches at 8 bases. The CDR3 spans 16 residues. The junction had 8 bases not matched to a gene; V was cut back by 3 bases and J by 2 bases. Germline loops: CDR1 SEHNR, CDR2 FQNEAQ (reference sequence). The CDR3 DNA sequence: TGTGCCAGCAGCTTCGACAGGGGCCTATGGAACTATGGCTACACCTTC. Its protein is CASSFDRGLWNYGYTF.

J is TRBJ1-2 and V is TRBV6-6; D remains ambiguous. From germline, CDR1 is MNHNY and CDR2 SVGAGI (reference sequence). The CDR3 has 10 amino acids. V lost 8 bases and J 5 bases, leaving 6 bases between the germline ends. CDR3 loop: CASATYGYTF. CDR3 DNA sequence: TGTGCCAGCGCGACATATGGCTACACCTTC.

This chain joins TRBV19 and TRBJ1-2; 8 bases are a match to TRBD1. Germline CDR1 LNHDA, CDR2 SQIVND (reference sequence). The length of the CDR3 is 13 residues. J was trimmed by 4 bases and V by 6 bases; bases with no gene match: 4. The CDR3 loop reads CASRDRAGYGYTF. CDR3 nucleotides: TGTGCCAGTAGGGACAGGGCGGGCTATGGCTACACCTTC.

The chain has TRBV5-1 and TRBJ1-2, with a tentative D call TRBD1 (6 bases). Trimming removed 5 bases at V and 4 bases at J, with 12 bases between. Per germline, CDR1 SGHRS and CDR2 YFSETQ. The CDR3 length is 13 residues. CDR3 DNA: TGCGCCAGCAGATCAGGGGAGGGCTATGGCTACACCTTC. Protein: CASRSGEGYGYTF.

This chain uses TRBV27 with TRBJ2-5; the D is unclear. The length of the CDR3 is 13 residues. Trimming stripped 1 base from V and 1 base from J, with 4 bases between. Looked up from germline, CDR1 is MNHEY and CDR2 is SMNVEV (reference sequence). The chain's CDR3 is CASSLFSQETQYF. The CDR3, as DNA: TGTGCCAGCAGTTTATTCAGCCAAGAGACCCAGTACTTC.

The chain recombines TRBV7-2 with TRBJ2-1; no reliable D call. There are 15 residues in the CDR3. CDR1 and CDR2 from the germline V gene are SGHTA and FQGNSA. V gave up 0 bases and J gave up 3 bases, with 9 bases separating them. CDR3 nucleotides: TGTGCCAGCAGCTTAGCGGCGACACTCTACAATGAGCAGTTCTTC. Protein sequence: CASSLAATLYNEQFF.

This clone came up once. This chain links TRBV4-1 with TRBJ1-5; D might be TRBD1 (5 bases). CDR1 MGHRA and CDR2 YSYEKL come from the germline V gene. V was shortened by 0 bases and J by 6 bases, with 12 bases between the two germline ends. The CDR3 contains 15 residues. The CDR3 bases are TGCGCCAGCAGCCAAGATCCAGGGAGGGGTCAGCCCCAGCATTTT. Translated: CASSQDPGRGQPQHF.